This note documents a single T cell receptor beta chain sequence. The antigen remains unidentified. This sample is part of a study of T-cell memory formation after mild COVID-19. Overall study results and limits: Those CD4+ clones that contracted were mainly in CM and EM (CD8+ ones in EMRA). There was a balanced CD4/CD8 profile in clones contracting day 15 to 85, and later expanders leaned CD4+.

Barcoded TCR alpha and TCR beta cDNA libraries with UMIs came from 5'RACE using constant-segment primers. In TCRdb, the 5' RACE reads were re-called with MiXCR into one record per CDR3 protein. This sample has about 360,000 distinct CDR3 sequences, with approximately 15% found just once. Between the trimmed V and J ends, which lost 5 bases and 2 bases, there was a span of 12 bases. The germline V gene has CDR1 SGHTA and CDR2 FQGNSA. This CDR3 is 14 amino acids long. Sequencing was carried out using PBMCs or a T cell subset sorted from them (not recorded which). The receptor comes from a man younger than 30 who had mild COVID-19 (a few samples of this study predate the infection). Cell type and time point are not known. The chain couples TRBV7-2 to TRBJ1-2, with D unresolved. This chain's CDR3 is CASSIPGENYGYTF. Here the CDR3 DNA reads TGTGCCAGCAGCATTCCGGGAGAGAACTATGGCTACACCTTC.